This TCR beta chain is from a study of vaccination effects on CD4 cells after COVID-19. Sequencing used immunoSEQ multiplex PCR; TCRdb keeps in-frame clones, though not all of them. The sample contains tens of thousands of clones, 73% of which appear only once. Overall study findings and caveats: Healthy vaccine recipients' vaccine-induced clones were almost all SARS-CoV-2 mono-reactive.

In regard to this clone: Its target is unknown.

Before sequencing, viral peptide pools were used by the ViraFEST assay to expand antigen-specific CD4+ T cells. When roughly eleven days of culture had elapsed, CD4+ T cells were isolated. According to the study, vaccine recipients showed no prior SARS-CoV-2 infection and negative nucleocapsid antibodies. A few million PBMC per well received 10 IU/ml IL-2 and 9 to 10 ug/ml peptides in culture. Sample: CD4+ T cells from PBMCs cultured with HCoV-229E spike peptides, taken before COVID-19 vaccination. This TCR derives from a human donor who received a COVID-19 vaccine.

This CDR3 is CAISGGRYYGYTF. For the CDR3, the DNA is TGTGCCATCAGTGGGGGACGGTACTATGGCTACACCTTC. The chain links TRBV10-3 to TRBJ1-2; D is perhaps TRBD1 (5 bases). Germline loops: CDR1 ENHRY, CDR2 SYGVKD. The V and J ends lost 4 bases and 3 bases respectively, with 9 bases between them. The CDR3 spans 13 residues.